This entry lists 18 T cell receptor beta chains sequenced from one sample in a study of blood T cell repertoires in COVID-19. Data came from immunoSEQ multiplex PCR; TCRdb stores just in-frame clones and leaves some out. The table has 70,000 to 95,000 clones, about 81% seen once. Sequencing input: peripheral blood. The receptors were gathered from a human donor in a cohort sampled during active COVID-19.

J is TRBJ1-1 and V is TRBV6-2 or TRBV6-3, with D hard to call. The ends were cut back, 0 bases at V and 0 bases at J, with 8 bases in the middle. CDR3 length: 15 amino acids. The germline gives CDR1 MNHEY, CDR2 SVGEGT. The chain's CDR3 is CASSYSFTVNTEAFF. The CDR3 DNA is TGTGCCAGCAGTTACTCCTTCACTGTGAACACTGAAGCTTTCTTT.

The chain joins TRBV18 to TRBJ2-7; TRBD2 is a possible D gene (6 bases). Germline V CDR1 and CDR2: KGHSH, LQKENI. The ends were cut back, 2 bases at V and 1 base at J, with 18 bases in the middle. The CDR3 totals 17 residues. CDR3 nucleotides: TGTGCCAGCTCACCAACGTCGGACTGGCGGGGTTCCTACGAGCAGTACTTC. Translating it yields CASSPTSDWRGSYEQYF.

The chain recombines TRBV4-3 with TRBJ2-7; D unclear. The germline V and J ends were trimmed by 0 bases and 2 bases, with 17 bases remaining between them. Germline loops: CDR1 LGHNA, CDR2 YSLEER. CDR3 size: 17 residues. The CDR3 region is CASSQDRSSELAYEQYF. In nucleotides, the CDR3 is TGCGCCAGCAGCCAAGATCGGTCGTCGGAGTTAGCCTACGAGCAGTACTTC.

The chain recombines TRBV5-1 with TRBJ2-7, with 7 nucleotides matching TRBD1. Trimming at V came to 0 bases and at J to 2 bases, leaving 8 bases not matched to a gene. This CDR3 is built from 16 residues. The V gene's germline CDR1 is SGHRS and CDR2 YFSETQ. CDR3 in DNA: TGCGCCAGCAGCTTGGTTACAGGGGCGGCGGCCTACGAGCAGTACTTC. It specifies CASSLVTGAAAYEQYF. The whole variable domain, filled in from reference TRBV5-1 and TRBJ2-7, reads KAGVTQTPRYLIKTRGQQVTLSCSPISGHRSVSWYQQTPGQGLQFLFEYFSETQRNKGNFPGRFSGRQFSNSRSEMNVSTLELGDSALYLCASSLVTGAAAYEQYFGPGTRLTVT.

J is TRBJ2-2 and V is TRBV2, with D hard to call. CDR1 and CDR2 (germline): SNHLY, FYNNEI. V was trimmed by 4 bases and J by 6 bases, leaving 9 bases between them. The CDR3 covers 13 residues. CDR3 sequence: CASSVYVAGELFF. CDR3 DNA sequence: TGTGCCAGCAGTGTCTACGTCGCCGGGGAGCTGTTTTTT.

This chain connects TRBV7-9 to TRBJ1-1; the D is unclear. Germline-derived CDR1 and CDR2 are SEHNR and FQNEAQ (reference sequence). V lost 5 bases to trimming and J lost 1 base, with 11 bases between them. The length of the CDR3 is 14 residues. The CDR3 DNA is TGTGCCAGCAGCCCGGAGGTACCGAACACTGAAGCTTTCTTT. Translating it yields CASSPEVPNTEAFF.

V is TRBV15 and J is TRBJ2-5; 7 bases are shared with TRBD1. CDR1 LNHNV and CDR2 YYDKDF come from the germline V gene (reference sequence). The CDR3 runs 16 residues. V was pared by 0 bases and J by 5 bases, with 9 bases of the junction left unmatched. The CDR3 loop is CATSRDATGSTETQYF. CDR3 in DNA: TGTGCCACCAGCAGAGATGCGACAGGGTCGACGGAGACCCAGTACTTC.

The chain joins TRBV6-2 or TRBV6-3 to TRBJ2-7; 9 bases align to TRBD1. V dropped 4 bases and J dropped 4; count of bases not matched to a gene: 11. There are 16 residues in the CDR3. Germline loops: CDR1 MNHEY, CDR2 SVGEGT. CDR3 amino acids: CASSFLPGQGPYEQYF. Here the CDR3 DNA reads TGTGCCAGCAGTTTCCTACCGGGACAGGGCCCATACGAGCAGTACTTC.

This chain connects TRBV7-2 to TRBJ1-2; 10 bases agree with TRBD1. The CDR3 is 15 residues long. Germline CDR1 reads SGHTA; CDR2 reads FQGNSA. V gave up 4 bases and J gave up 2 bases; unmatched junction bases: 4. The CDR3 is CASSSPGQGNYGYTF. For the CDR3, the DNA is TGTGCCAGCAGCTCTCCGGGACAGGGGAACTATGGCTACACCTTC.

This clone was detected only a few times. The chain combines TRBV18 with TRBJ2-1; maybe TRBD2 (5 bases). The ends were cut back, 3 bases at V and 2 bases at J, with 11 bases in the middle. Per germline, CDR1 KGHSH and CDR2 LQKENI. The CDR3 consists of 15 residues. CDR3 region: CASSPVLAAYNEQFF. The CDR3 DNA reads TGTGCCAGCTCACCTGTCCTAGCTGCCTACAATGAGCAGTTCTTC.

The rearrangement links TRBV30 to TRBJ1-4, with D possibly being TRBD1 (5 bases). Trimming removed 2 bases at V and 0 bases at J, with 10 bases between. Per germline, CDR1 GTSNPN and CDR2 SVGIG (reference sequence). The CDR3 covers 15 residues. The CDR3 region has the DNA TGTGCCTGGAGTAGCGACAGCGCAACTAATGAAAAACTGTTTTTT. Translation: CAWSSDSATNEKLFF.

The V call is TRBV3-1 (or the pseudogene TRBV3-2), the J call TRBJ2-1; 10 nucleotides match TRBD2. J was trimmed by 0 bases and V by 2 bases; bases with no gene match: 7. The CDR3 extends over 18 amino acids. Germline loops: CDR1 LGHDT, CDR2 YNNKEL (reference sequence). For the CDR3, the DNA is TGTGCCAGCAGCCAACAAGCCCCTAGCGGGGGCTCCTACAATGAGCAGTTCTTC. Amino acid sequence: CASSQQAPSGGSYNEQFF.

The V call is TRBV7-2, the J call TRBJ2-4; 7 bases fit TRBD1. Germline CDR1 and CDR2: SGHTA and FQGNSA. The CDR3 is 15 residues long. Trimming took 5 bases from V and 1 from J; bases not matched to a gene: 5. DNA for the CDR3: TGTGCCAGCAGCCAGGAGACAGGGGCCAAAAACATTCAGTACTTC. It encodes CASSQETGAKNIQYF.

The DNA of the CDR3 is TGCGCCAGCAGAGCCGGGACACTGAACACTGAAGCTTTCTTT. Translated, it gives CASRAGTLNTEAFF. The V and J genes are TRBV5-1 and TRBJ1-1; D is perhaps TRBD1 (6 bases). Trimming shortened V by 5 bases and J by 0 bases, and 11 bases separated the two germline ends. Germline lookup yields CDR1 SGHRS and CDR2 YFSETQ. There are 14 residues in the CDR3.

The rearrangement joins TRBV29-1 to TRBJ2-2; the D is unclear. The CDR3 runs 12 residues. Germline lookup yields CDR1 SQVTM and CDR2 ANQGSEA. V lost 6 bases and J lost 3, with 8 bases in between. This CDR3 is CSVRTDTGELFF. CDR3 nucleotide sequence: TGCAGCGTCCGTACGGACACCGGGGAGCTGTTTTTT.

V is TRBV30 and J is TRBJ1-2; possibly TRBD1 for D (6 bases). Per the germline V gene, CDR1 is GTSNPN and CDR2 is SVGIG (reference sequence). V was cut by 2 bases and J by 5 bases, with 9 bases left in between. The length of the CDR3 is 12 residues. CDR3 protein: CAWSSQGYGYTF. The DNA for the CDR3 is TGTGCCTGGAGTTCTCAGGGGTATGGCTACACCTTC. Looking up the rest from reference TRBV30 and TRBJ1-2 gives the full variable domain: SQTIHQWPATLVQPVGSPLSLECTVEGTSNPNLYWYRQAAGRGLQLLFYSVGIGQISSEVPQNLSASRPQDRQFILSSKKLLLSDSGFYLCAWSSQGYGYTFGSGTRLTVV.

The V gene is TRBV6-6, the J gene TRBJ1-1; D remains ambiguous. V was cut by 6 bases and J by 4 bases, with 15 bases left in between. From germline, CDR1 is MNHNY and CDR2 SVGAGI (reference sequence). The CDR3 runs 14 residues. The CDR3 coding sequence is TGTGCCAGCAGCACCAGGCACCGGCTCACTGAAGCTTTCTTT. Protein sequence: CASSTRHRLTEAFF.

A note on this clone: In the same sample, other DNA sequences code for this CDR3. J is TRBJ1-2 and V is TRBV19; 7 nucleotides match TRBD1. The CDR3 has 13 amino acids. Trimming at V came to 5 bases and at J to 2 bases, leaving 2 bases not matched to a gene. The germline CDR1 and CDR2 sequences are LNHDA and SQIVND (reference sequence). The CDR3: CASSDRENYGYTF. In nucleotides, the CDR3 is TGTGCCAGTAGTGACAGGGAGAACTATGGCTACACCTTC.